A single sample is the source of the 17 T cell receptor beta chains below, sequenced in a study of patients and donors after allogeneic stem cell transplantation. TCRdb re-derived calls from the RT-PCR reads in MiXCR, one entry per CDR3 protein. The sample includes fewer than 180,000 distinct CDR3 sequences, 30% to 45% seen only once; the top ten take around 50%. The specimen sequenced was blood, either unsorted or a sorted T cell fraction (not recorded which). The receptors were sampled from a human donor who was either an allogeneic HSCT recipient or a stem cell or donor lymphocyte infusion donor (not recorded which). It is not recorded whose cells these are; they may come from a transplant donor.

V gene TRBV24-1 combines with J gene TRBJ1-1; D is undetermined. Germline V CDR1 and CDR2: KGHDR, SFDVKD. The CDR3 is made up of 12 amino acids. Deletions cut 4 bases from V and 2 bases from J, with 4 bases between. The CDR3 region has the DNA TGTGCCACCAGTGAAGAAAACACTGAAGCTTTCTTT. Residues: CATSEENTEAFF.

The gene calls are TRBV4-2 and TRBJ1-2, with D unclear. The ends were cut back, 0 bases at V and 4 bases at J, with 12 bases in the middle. The length of the CDR3 is 15 residues. Germline CDR1 reads LGHNA; CDR2 reads YNFKEQ. The CDR3 here is CASSQETAGGYGYTF. The CDR3 DNA reads TGTGCCAGCAGCCAAGAAACGGCGGGAGGCTATGGCTACACCTTC.

There are many counts of this clonotype. The chain employs TRBV18 and TRBJ1-3; D gene uncertain. The V gene's germline CDR1 is KGHSH and CDR2 LQKENI. This CDR3 region has 12 residues. The ends were cut back, 6 bases at V and 7 bases at J, with 10 bases in the middle. CDR3: CASSPEMNTIYF. Written as DNA, the CDR3 is TGTGCCAGCTCCCCGGAGATGAACACCATATATTTT.

The chain links TRBV5-6 to TRBJ1-2; D may be TRBD1 (5 bases). Trimming removed 4 bases from V and 0 bases from J, with 19 bases in between. The CDR3 runs 17 residues. Germline V lookup: CDR1 SGHDT, CDR2 YYEEEE. The CDR3 DNA sequence: TGTGCCAGCAGCCCGTACGCTGGGGCAGGCGCTAACTATGGCTACACCTTC. Protein: CASSPYAGAGANYGYTF.

V is TRBV24-1 and J is TRBJ2-1, with D possibly being TRBD1 (5 bases). CDR3 size: 18 residues. Germline lookup yields CDR1 KGHDR and CDR2 SFDVKD. V was cut by 2 bases and J by 0 bases, with 16 bases left in between. DNA of the CDR3: TGTGCCACCAGTGATTGGCAAAGGGGATCTAACTCCTACAATGAGCAGTTCTTC. Encoded protein: CATSDWQRGSNSYNEQFF.

V usage is TRBV7-8 and J usage is TRBJ2-3; no clear D. V was trimmed by 1 base and J by 4 bases, leaving 6 bases between them. The germline CDR1 and CDR2 sequences are SGHVS and FQNEAQ. The CDR3 is made up of 13 amino acids. The CDR3 DNA reads as TGTGCCAGCAGCTTAGTAGGGTCAGATACGCAGTATTTT. Protein sequence: CASSLVGSDTQYF.

This clonotype was counted only a few times. The V gene is TRBV29-1, the J gene TRBJ1-2; D may be TRBD1 (5 bases). V was trimmed by 6 bases and J by 5 bases, leaving 13 bases between them. Germline V lookup: CDR1 SQVTM, CDR2 ANQGSEA. The CDR3 contains 12 residues. The CDR3 loop is CSVTGTDYGYTF. CDR3 sequence (DNA): TGCAGCGTCACCGGGACGGATTATGGCTACACCTTC.

This chain connects TRBV28 to TRBJ2-2; D remains unclear. Germline assignment: CDR1 MDHEN and CDR2 SYDVKM. V lost 6 bases and J 6 bases, leaving 14 bases between the germline ends. The CDR3 totals 14 residues. CDR3 in amino acids: CASSPTTGPGELFF. The CDR3 region has the DNA TGTGCCAGCAGCCCTACGACCGGACCCGGGGAGCTGTTTTTT.

The V and J genes are TRBV7-2 and TRBJ2-3; no clear D gene. Germline CDR1 is SGHTA and CDR2 is FQGNSA. The CDR3 length is 14 residues. V lost 7 bases and J lost 2, with 13 bases in between. CDR3 bases: TGTGCCAGCAACCGTGTAGGTCACACAGATACGCAGTATTTT. Translated, it gives CASNRVGHTDTQYF.

The chain is built from TRBV6-5 and TRBJ1-4; unclear D gene. V lost 5 bases and J lost 0, with 7 bases in between. The CDR3 sequence is 14 residues long. Germline loops: CDR1 MNHEY, CDR2 SVGAGI. The CDR3 sequence is CASSTGTTNEKLFF. CDR3 in DNA: TGTGCCAGCAGTACCGGGACAACTAATGAAAAACTGTTTTTT.

The rearrangement joins TRBV29-1 to TRBJ2-1; D is possibly TRBD1 (5 bases). CDR1 and CDR2 (germline): SQVTM, ANQGSEA. This CDR3 is 14 amino acids long. V lost 6 bases and J lost 8, with 20 bases in between. The CDR3 spells CSVDKGGRADEQFF. The DNA of the CDR3 is TGCAGCGTCGATAAAGGTGGCAGGGCGGATGAGCAGTTCTTC.

In DNA, the CDR3 is TGTGCCACCAGCAGAGAGTGGAGTAACACTGAAGCTTTCTTT. Its protein is CATSREWSNTEAFF. The V and J genes are TRBV15 and TRBJ1-1; D not resolved. Germline V gene sequence: CDR1 LNHNV, CDR2 YYDKDF (reference sequence). Trimming removed 0 bases at V and 2 bases at J, with 7 bases between. This CDR3 spans 14 amino acids.

This CDR3 is CASSFPGEKLFF. CDR3 bases: TGTGCCAGCAGCTTCCCGGGGGAAAAACTGTTTTTT. The chain has TRBV7-9 and TRBJ1-4; D remains ambiguous. Trimming removed 3 bases at V and 8 bases at J, with 7 bases between. The germline V gene has CDR1 SEHNR and CDR2 FQNEAQ (reference sequence). The CDR3 is made up of 12 amino acids.

The V and J genes are TRBV24-1 and TRBJ1-5; D gene unclear. Germline CDR1 is KGHDR and CDR2 is SFDVKD. This CDR3 region has 14 residues. Trimming removed 3 bases at V and 7 bases at J, with 12 bases between. Here the CDR3 reads CATSDQDGRQPQHF. As DNA, the CDR3 is TGTGCCACCAGTGATCAGGACGGCCGGCAGCCCCAGCATTTT.

The chain joins TRBV6-6 to TRBJ2-7; D gene unclear. CDR3 length: 12 amino acids. Trimming left V 5 bases short and J 6 bases short, with 11 bases between. Per the germline V gene, CDR1 is MNHNY and CDR2 is SVGAGI (reference sequence). In DNA, the CDR3 is TGTGCCAGCAGTCCTCTAGGCTTCGAGCAGTACTTC. Amino acids: CASSPLGFEQYF.

This chain connects TRBV20-1 to TRBJ1-2; tentative D call: TRBD1 (5 bases). V lost 3 bases, J lost 9 bases, and 20 bases lay in between. This CDR3 contains 14 residues. Germline-derived CDR1 and CDR2 are DFQATT and SNEGSKA (reference sequence). CDR3 nucleotides: TGCAGTGCTAGTGGAGGGGCAAGATTTCACAGCTACACCTTC. Encoded protein: CSASGGARFHSYTF.

This clonotype came up a few times. The rearrangement uses TRBV3-1 and TRBJ1-6, with D perhaps TRBD1 (6 bases). The CDR3 contains 16 residues. V was shortened by 1 base and J by 8 bases, with 15 bases between the two germline ends. Per germline, CDR1 LGHDT and CDR2 YNNKEL (reference sequence). The CDR3 loop reads CASSQGAGAPHSPLHF. The CDR3 bases are TGTGCCAGCAGCCAAGGGGCAGGGGCACCACATTCACCCCTCCACTTT.